This note documents a single T cell receptor (beta chain) sequence. The antigen is not known. Within the CD8+ T cell compartment, naive cells were CD45RO-CCR7+CD27+CD95-. This record belongs to a study of CXCR3-negative and CXCR3-positive naive CD8 T cells. Germline CDR1 and CDR2: SGHRS and YFSETQ. The CDR3 covers 15 residues. Study-wide results and caveats: Memory CD8+ cells showed much lower diversity, while both naive subsets were comparably high. Whereas memory cells differed, naive CXCR3-negative and CXCR3-positive cells shared similar TRBV-TRBJ usage. A higher hydrophobicity marked the TRB CDR3s of CXCR3-positive naive cells versus CXCR3-negative naive cells.

The method, 5' RACE with UMI labels, was used to prepare the TRB cDNA libraries. TCRdb processed the 5' RACE reads again and assigns one entry to each CDR3 protein, with no DNA. The sample table includes tens of thousands of distinct CDR3 sequences. The V gene is TRBV5-1, the J gene TRBJ1-5; with no DNA, the TCRdb D assignment of TRBD1 cannot be verified. Sample: naive CXCR3+ CD8+ T cells from blood. Sample subset: CD45RO-CCR7+CD27+CD95- naive CD8+ T cells expressing CXCR3 (TNR3+). This clonotype was obtained from a human donor in good health. Some clones in this sample may be carry-over from other donors' samples. CDR3 loop: CASSLDRGSNQPQHF. Drawing the rest from reference TRBV5-1 and TRBJ1-5, the complete variable domain is KAGVTQTPRYLIKTRGQQVTLSCSPISGHRSVSWYQQTPGQGLQFLFEYFSETQRNKGNFPGRFSGRQFSNSRSEMNVSTLELGDSALYLCASSLDRGSNQPQHFGDGTRLSIL.